This paragraph reports one T cell receptor (beta chain). The source of the sample is a study of T cell responses to AZD1222 COVID-19 vaccine. The ends were cut back, 3 bases at V and 0 bases at J, with 11 bases in the middle. The length of the CDR3 is 16 residues. Germline V gene data show CDR1 as MDHEN and CDR2 as SYDVKM. Profiled with immunoSEQ multiplex PCR; TCRdb holds only in-frame clones, not every one. This table has 110,000 to 150,000 clones, just under 95% appearing once. The TCR was taken from an adult in good health. Sequenced here: peripheral blood, sampled on day 0 of AZD1222 vaccination. The chain carries TRBV28 and TRBJ1-4, with D hard to call. CDR3 residues: CASSLWAEATNEKLFF. In DNA, the CDR3 is TGTGCCAGCAGTTTGTGGGCGGAAGCAACTAATGAAAAACTGTTTTTT.